The next 21 T cell receptor beta chains were all read from a single sample in a study of Graves' ophthalmopathy and Graves' hyperthyroidism. Amplification from RNA transcripts yielded the TCR beta CDR3 regions. First-round RT-PCR employed HTBI primers, with a second-round multiplex PCR after it. TCRdb analysed the multiplex PCR reads with MiXCR anew, one entry per CDR3 protein. Among hundreds of thousands of distinct CDR3 sequences listed, about two fifths were seen once. Material for sequencing was peripheral blood. Receptors were obtained from an adult man with Graves' ophthalmopathy.

This chain connects TRBV29-1 to TRBJ2-6, with D possibly being TRBD2 (6 bases). The germline gives CDR1 SQVTM, CDR2 ANQGSEA. There are 13 residues in the CDR3. The V end was cut by 7 bases, the J end by 3 bases, with 10 bases between. The CDR3 sequence: CSGGVLGANVLTF. DNA for the CDR3: TGCAGCGGGGGGGTCCTTGGGGCCAACGTCCTGACTTTC. The variable domain in full, with the rest retrieved from reference TRBV29-1 and TRBJ2-6, is SAVISQKPSRDICQRGTSLTIQCQVDSQVTMMFWYRQQPGQSLTLIATANQGSEATYESGFVIDKFPISRPNLTFSTLTVSNMSPEDSSIYLCSGGVLGANVLTFGAGSRLTVL.

The sample holds many counts of this clonotype. The rearrangement uses TRBV6-6 and TRBJ1-1; weak D call: TRBD1 (6 bases). Trimming took 2 bases from V and 8 from J, leaving 6 bases between them. CDR1 and CDR2 (germline): MNHNY, SVGAGI (reference sequence). This CDR3 contains 11 residues. CDR3 sequence (DNA): TGTGCCAGCAGTTACCAGGGGGAAGCTTTCTTT. This translates into CASSYQGEAFF.

The V gene is TRBV7-2, the J gene TRBJ2-5; perhaps TRBD1 as D (6 bases). Germline CDR1 reads SGHTA; CDR2 reads FQGNSA. The CDR3 spans 16 residues. Trimming removed 5 bases at V and 4 bases at J, with 20 bases between. The CDR3 is CASSPIGPRGGETQYF. The DNA for the CDR3 is TGTGCCAGCAGCCCTATAGGTCCGAGAGGGGGAGAGACCCAGTACTTC.

As regards this clonotype: Compared with germline, one end of the junction differs, possibly owing to a read error. The rearrangement joins TRBV10-3 to TRBJ1-3, with no clear D. Germline CDR1 is ENHRY and CDR2 is SYGVKD. The CDR3 contains 15 residues. The CDR3 spells CAFSPKNSSGNTIYF. The CDR3 nucleotides are TGTGCCTTCAGCCCGAAGAACAGCTCTGGAAACACCATATATTTT.

The CDR3 reads CASSPQAENTEAFF. As DNA, the CDR3 is TGTGCCAGCTCACCACAGGCAGAGAACACTGAAGCTTTCTTT. V gene TRBV7-2 combines with J gene TRBJ1-1; D may be TRBD1 (5 bases). V lost 8 bases and J lost 1, with 14 bases in between. The CDR3 is 14 residues long. The germline V gene has CDR1 SGHTA and CDR2 FQGNSA.

This chain uses TRBV29-1 with TRBJ2-5, with 12 bases identical to TRBD1. Unmatched junction bases numbered 7, after V lost 6 bases and J lost 2 bases. Germline V lookup: CDR1 SQVTM, CDR2 ANQGSEA. This CDR3 comprises 15 residues. The CDR3 DNA sequence: TGCAGCGTCGATTGGGACAGGGGGCGACAAGAGACCCAGTACTTC. This codes for CSVDWDRGRQETQYF.

This clonotype was counted only a few times. This rearrangement joins TRBV19 to TRBJ1-5, with 9 bases identical to TRBD1. Germline V gene lookup returns CDR1 LNHDA and CDR2 SQIVND (reference sequence). This CDR3 region has 16 residues. V lost 9 bases to trimming and J lost 6 bases; unmatched junction nucleotides: 15. Written as DNA, the CDR3 is TGTGCCAGCAGAGGGACAGGGACCGTGGAGCGTCAGCCCCAGCATTTT. Protein sequence: CASRGTGTVERQPQHF. The full variable domain, completed using reference TRBV19 and TRBJ1-5, is DGGITQSPKYLFRKEGQNVTLSCEQNLNHDAMYWYRQDPGQGLRLIYYSQIVNDFQKGDIAEGYSVSREKKESFPLTVTSAQKNPTAFYLCASRGTGTVERQPQHFGDGTRLSIL.

As regards this clonotype: A much larger clone differs by one base, so this may be a read error. V usage is TRBV9 and J usage is TRBJ1-5; no clear D gene. There are 14 residues in the CDR3. V was trimmed by 5 bases and J by 4 bases, leaving 13 bases between them. From germline, CDR1 is SGDLS and CDR2 YYNGEE. The chain's CDR3 is CASSLYSVNQPQHF. The CDR3 DNA is TGTGCCAGCAGTTTGTACTCAGTAAATCAGCCCCAGCATTTT.

This clonotype was observed many times. This sequence joins TRBV20-1 and TRBJ1-1; D gene ambiguous. With 3 bases removed from V and 0 bases from J, the gap between germline ends came to 11 bases. Per germline, CDR1 DFQATT and CDR2 SNEGSKA (reference sequence). CDR3 size: 14 residues. Here the CDR3 DNA reads TGCAGTGCTAGGAGGATGATTATGAACACTGAAGCTTTCTTT. Translation: CSARRMIMNTEAFF.

This clonotype was detected many times. J is TRBJ2-2 and V is TRBV2, with TRBD1 as a possible D gene (5 bases). The ends were cut back, 4 bases at V and 4 bases at J, with 10 bases in the middle. The germline V gene encodes CDR1 SNHLY and CDR2 FYNNEI. The CDR3 has 14 residues. The DNA of the CDR3 is TGTGCCAGCAGTGCCTCAGGGTTCACCGGGGAGCTGTTTTTT. Amino acids: CASSASGFTGELFF.

In this sample, this clonotype turned up many times. The chain employs TRBV10-3 and TRBJ1-5; tentatively, D is TRBD1 (5 bases). The CDR3 extends over 15 amino acids. Germline CDR1 is ENHRY and CDR2 is SYGVKD. V lost 0 bases and J lost 3, with 9 bases in between. DNA for the CDR3: TGTGCCATCAGTGAGTCGGGGACGCTCAATCAGCCCCAGCATTTT. Its translation is CAISESGTLNQPQHF.

This clonotype was observed a few times. The chain is built from TRBV25-1 and TRBJ1-5; D gene ambiguous. V was shortened by 11 bases and J by 5 bases, with 13 bases between the two germline ends. The CDR3 has 12 residues. CDR1 and CDR2 from the germline V gene are MGHDK and SYGVNS. CDR3 bases: TGTGCCTGGAGTAATGGAGATCAGCCCCAGCATTTT. Residues: CAWSNGDQPQHF.

The chain recombines TRBV4-2 with TRBJ1-4; TRBD1 matches at 12 bases. Germline CDR1 LGHNA, CDR2 YNFKEQ. CDR3 length: 17 amino acids. V lost 0 bases and J lost 7; bases outside the gene matches: 6. The CDR3 region is CASSQDLGTGGREKLFF. CDR3 DNA sequence: TGTGCCAGCAGCCAAGATCTCGGGACAGGGGGCCGTGAAAAACTGTTTTTT.

This clonotype occurred many times. The CDR3 region has the DNA TGCAGCGTTGAAGGGGGGGGTGGAAACACCATATATTTT. Translating it yields CSVEGGGGNTIYF. The chain carries TRBV29-1 and TRBJ1-3, with a weak D call TRBD1 (5 bases). The germline CDR1 and CDR2 sequences are SQVTM and ANQGSEA. This CDR3 region has 13 residues. The V end was cut by 1 base, the J end by 3 bases, with 7 bases between.

This clonotype occurred many times. CDR3: CASSSFVEAFF. The CDR3 bases are TGTGCCAGCAGTTCTTTTGTAGAAGCTTTCTTT. This chain connects TRBV12-3 or TRBV12-4 to TRBJ1-1; D is unclear. CDR3 length equals 11 residues. Trimming took off 4 bases at V and 8 bases at J, with 8 bases between the two ends.

The CDR3 DNA reads TGTGCCAGCTCACCCACAGGGGGCGGATGGGACTCACCCCTCCACTTT. Its translation: CASSPTGGGWDSPLHF. The gene calls are TRBV18 and TRBJ1-6, with TRBD1 matching 9 bases. CDR3 length equals 16 residues. After removal of 3 bases from V and 10 bases from J, the junction contained 10 bases not matched to a gene. CDR1 and CDR2 (germline): KGHSH, LQKENI.

The genes are TRBV5-1 and TRBJ2-7; possible D gene TRBD2, 6 bases. The length of the CDR3 is 14 residues. V was pared by 4 bases and J by 5 bases, with 16 bases between. Germline values: CDR1 SGHRS, CDR2 YFSETQ. The CDR3 reads CASSQGRLVNEQYF. The CDR3 nucleotides are TGCGCCAGCAGCCAAGGGAGACTAGTTAACGAGCAGTACTTC.

This chain joins TRBV10-3 and TRBJ1-2; D call uncertain. This CDR3 is built from 13 residues. The germline CDR1 and CDR2 sequences are ENHRY and SYGVKD. V lost 4 bases and J lost 5, with 11 bases in between. The CDR3 sequence: CAISAQQTYGYTF. The CDR3 nucleotides are TGTGCCATCAGTGCACAACAGACTTATGGCTACACCTTC.

This clonotype was counted at least ten times. The chain combines TRBV2 with TRBJ1-6; possible D gene TRBD1, 6 bases. Trimming shortened V by 2 bases and J by 7 bases, and 12 bases separated the two germline ends. The length of the CDR3 is 15 residues. Germline values: CDR1 SNHLY, CDR2 FYNNEI. The CDR3 sequence is CASSEFGGQNSPLHF. The CDR3 bases are TGTGCCAGCAGTGAATTCGGGGGGCAAAATTCACCCCTCCACTTT. Drawing the rest from reference TRBV2 and TRBJ1-6, the complete variable domain is EPEVTQTPSHQVTQMGQEVILRCVPISNHLYFYWYRQILGQKVEFLVSFYNNEISEKSEIFDDQFSVERPDGSNFTLKIRSTKLEDSAMYFCASSEFGGQNSPLHFGNGTRLTVT.

Many counts were recorded for this clonotype. V and J are TRBV20-1 and TRBJ1-1; 7 bases are a match to TRBD1. With 4 bases clipped from V and 0 bases from J, the junction kept 8 bases outside the gene matches. The length of the CDR3 is 15 residues. Per the germline V gene, CDR1 is DFQATT and CDR2 is SNEGSKA (reference sequence). The CDR3 here is CSATRRGMVNTEAFF. The CDR3 coding sequence is TGCAGTGCTACCCGCAGGGGGATGGTGAACACTGAAGCTTTCTTT.

This clonotype was detected many times. This sequence joins TRBV2 and TRBJ1-1; TRBD1 is a possible D gene (6 bases). Trimming pared 8 bases from V and 2 bases from J, leaving 18 bases between. The CDR3 has 15 amino acids. Germline V gives CDR1 SNHLY, CDR2 FYNNEI. The DNA of the CDR3 is TGTGCCAGCCGAAGGAGGGGGGAATCCAACACTGAAGCTTTCTTT. Translated, it gives CASRRRGESNTEAFF.